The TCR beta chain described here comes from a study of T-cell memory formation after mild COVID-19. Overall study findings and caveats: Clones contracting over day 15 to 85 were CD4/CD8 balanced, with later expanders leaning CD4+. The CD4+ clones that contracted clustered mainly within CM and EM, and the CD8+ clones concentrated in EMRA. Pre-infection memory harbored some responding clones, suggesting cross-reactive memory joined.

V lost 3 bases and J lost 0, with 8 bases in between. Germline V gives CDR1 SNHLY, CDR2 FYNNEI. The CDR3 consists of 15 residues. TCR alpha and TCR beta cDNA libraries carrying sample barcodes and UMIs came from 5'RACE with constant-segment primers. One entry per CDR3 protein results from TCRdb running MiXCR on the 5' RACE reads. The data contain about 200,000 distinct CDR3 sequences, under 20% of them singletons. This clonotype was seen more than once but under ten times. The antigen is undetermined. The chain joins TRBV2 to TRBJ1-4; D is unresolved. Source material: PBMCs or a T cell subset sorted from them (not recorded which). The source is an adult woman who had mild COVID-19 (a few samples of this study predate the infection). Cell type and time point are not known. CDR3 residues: CASSEQTATNEKLFF. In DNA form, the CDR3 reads TGTGCCAGCAGTGAGCAGACTGCAACTAATGAAAAACTGTTTTTT.